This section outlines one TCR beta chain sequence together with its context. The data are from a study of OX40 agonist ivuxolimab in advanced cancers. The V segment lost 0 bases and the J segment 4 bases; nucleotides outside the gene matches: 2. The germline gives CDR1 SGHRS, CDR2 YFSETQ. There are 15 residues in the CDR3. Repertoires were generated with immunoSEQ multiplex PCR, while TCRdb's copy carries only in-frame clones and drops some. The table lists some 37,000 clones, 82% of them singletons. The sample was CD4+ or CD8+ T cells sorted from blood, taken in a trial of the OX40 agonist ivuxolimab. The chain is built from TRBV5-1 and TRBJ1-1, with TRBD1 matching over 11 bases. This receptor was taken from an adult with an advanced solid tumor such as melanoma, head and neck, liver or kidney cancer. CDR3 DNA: TGCGCCAGCAGCTTGGTAGGGACAGGGGGCACTGAAGCTTTCTTT. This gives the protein CASSLVGTGGTEAFF.